This entry lists 8 T cell receptor beta chains sequenced from one sample in a study of T-cell reconstitution after alpha-beta-depleted transplantation in children. Using unique molecular identifiers, the investigators prepared the TCRbeta library. TCRdb reanalysed the PCR reads using MiXCR and keeps one entry per CDR3 protein. Here the sample spans hundreds of thousands of distinct CDR3 sequences, roughly 15% being singletons. The starting material was PBMCs from the stem cell graft donor, obtained from the stem cell graft. These receptors all stem from a human donor who donated a stem cell graft to a child with acute myeloid leukemia.

This clonotype was seen more than once but under ten times. The V call is TRBV9, the J call TRBJ2-3; no clear D. V was pared by 0 bases and J by 4 bases, with 15 bases between. This CDR3 comprises 16 residues. Germline assignment: CDR1 SGDLS and CDR2 YYNGEE. The chain's CDR3 is CASSVGLGFSADTQYF. CDR3 sequence (DNA): TGTGCCAGCAGCGTAGGGCTAGGGTTCAGCGCAGATACGCAGTATTTT.

This clonotype was found a few times. The chain couples TRBV5-1 to TRBJ2-2; the D is unclear. Germline loops: CDR1 SGHRS, CDR2 YFSETQ. The CDR3 covers 16 residues. Trimming took off 0 bases at V and 0 bases at J, with 9 bases between the two ends. The CDR3, as DNA: TGCGCCAGCAGCTTGGGTAGTCTCGCGAACACCGGGGAGCTGTTTTTT. It encodes CASSLGSLANTGELFF.

Written as DNA, the CDR3 is TGTGCCACCACGGGGCGCGGAGAGAGGACTGAAGCTTTCTTT. Translating it yields CATTGRGERTEAFF. This chain connects TRBV15 to TRBJ1-1, with D maybe TRBD1 (5 bases). This CDR3 is 14 amino acids long. V lost 7 bases to trimming and J lost 5 bases, with 17 bases between them. CDR1 and CDR2 (germline): LNHNV, YYDKDF (reference sequence).

J is TRBJ2-3 and V is TRBV28; D is perhaps TRBD2 (5 bases). Per germline, CDR1 MDHEN and CDR2 SYDVKM. The V gene lost 3 bases and the J gene lost 5 bases, with 12 bases spanning the gap. This CDR3 spans 14 amino acids. DNA of the CDR3: TGTGCCAGCAGTTTGAGGGTACCGCAAGATACGCAGTATTTT. Amino acids: CASSLRVPQDTQYF.

This clonotype was counted at least ten times. The rearrangement joins TRBV7-2 to TRBJ1-1; weak D call: TRBD1 (5 bases). V lost 5 bases to trimming and J lost 4 bases, with 11 bases between them. Germline V gives CDR1 SGHTA, CDR2 FQGNSA. CDR3 size: 13 residues. The CDR3 loop reads CASSPGGGTEAFF. The CDR3 nucleotides are TGTGCCAGCAGCCCCGGCGGGGGCACTGAAGCTTTCTTT.

The sample holds a few counts of this clonotype. The rearrangement joins TRBV29-1 to TRBJ2-3; TRBD2 matches 8 bases. Germline trimming cut 3 bases from V and 1 base from J; bases unmatched to any gene: 6. CDR3 length equals 15 residues. The germline V gene encodes CDR1 SQVTM and CDR2 ANQGSEA. In DNA, the CDR3 is TGCAGCGTTGAGGGACGGGGGGGGGGCACAGATACGCAGTATTTT. Protein product: CSVEGRGGGTDTQYF.

To note about this clonotype: A much more abundant neighbour one base away suggests this may be a read error. The V and J genes are TRBV20-1 and TRBJ2-1; 7 bases are a match to TRBD1. CDR3 size: 14 residues. Germline values: CDR1 DFQATT, CDR2 SNEGSKA (reference sequence). V was pared by 5 bases and J by 5 bases, with 9 bases of the junction left unmatched. For the CDR3, the DNA is TGCAGTGCTTATCAGACAGGGCCGGACAATGAGCAGTTCTTC. Protein product: CSAYQTGPDNEQFF.

There are many counts of this clonotype. The V call is TRBV30, the J call TRBJ2-1, with a possible D match to TRBD1 (6 bases). The CDR3 contains 14 residues. The ends were cut back, 2 bases at V and 1 base at J, with 9 bases in the middle. Germline V lookup: CDR1 GTSNPN, CDR2 SVGIG (reference sequence). This chain's CDR3 is CAWSYRVSYNEQFF. CDR3 bases: TGTGCCTGGAGTTACAGGGTTTCCTACAATGAGCAGTTCTTC.